The 9 T cell receptor beta chains below all came from one sample that was sequenced in a study of identical twins. TCRdb redid the calling of the 5' RACE reads with MiXCR, one entry per CDR3 protein. Here the sample spans around 530,000 distinct CDR3 sequences, nearly 15% being singletons. The same data also contributed to another study, on yellow fever vaccine responses in identical twins.

Sequences were obtained from CD4+ T cells sorted from blood. These receptor sequences come from a woman between 18 and 29 years old in good health.

The rearrangement uses TRBV12-3 or TRBV12-4 and TRBJ1-5; tentatively, D is TRBD1 (5 bases). The germline V and J ends were trimmed by 3 bases and 6 bases, with 12 bases remaining between them. There are 14 residues in the CDR3. CDR3 region: CASSLGGVGQPQHF. The CDR3 nucleotides are TGTGCCAGCAGTTTGGGAGGGGTCGGTCAGCCCCAGCATTTT.

There are a few counts of this clonotype. V and J are TRBV3-1 and TRBJ2-5, with a weak D call TRBD2 (5 bases). Looked up from germline, CDR1 is LGHDT and CDR2 is YNNKEL (reference sequence). The ends were cut back, 3 bases at V and 5 bases at J, with 19 bases in the middle. This CDR3 has 16 residues. The CDR3 DNA reads TGTGCCAGCAGCCACCCACCTAGCCAACCCGGGGAGACCCAGTACTTC. Translating it yields CASSHPPSQPGETQYF.

This clonotype was recorded a few times. V usage is TRBV10-3 and J usage is TRBJ2-2; weak D call: TRBD1 (6 bases). This CDR3 comprises 15 residues. V lost 6 bases to trimming and J lost 0 bases, with 11 bases between them. CDR1 is ENHRY and CDR2 is SYGVKD in the germline V gene. The CDR3 DNA sequence: TGTGCCATCAGAGAAGACAGGACGAACACCGGGGAGCTGTTTTTT. Translating it yields CAIREDRTNTGELFF.

This clonotype was counted at least ten times. The chain combines TRBV5-1 with TRBJ1-6; 7 nucleotides match TRBD1. Germline V lookup: CDR1 SGHRS, CDR2 YFSETQ. The CDR3 has 14 amino acids. V lost 4 bases and J lost 13; bases outside the gene matches: 11. This CDR3 reads CASSTGQESSPLHF. The CDR3 nucleotides read TGCGCCAGCAGCACCGGACAGGAGAGTTCGCCCCTCCACTTT.

The table lists this clonotype with a few counts. The gene calls are TRBV12-3 or TRBV12-4 and TRBJ2-7; a possible D gene is TRBD2 (5 bases). The V and J ends lost 6 bases and 6 bases respectively, with 12 bases between them. The CDR3 consists of 12 residues. In DNA form, the CDR3 reads TGTGCCAGCAGAATCGGACTCTCCGAGCAGTACGTC. Its translation: CASRIGLSEQYV.

The gene calls are TRBV7-2 and TRBJ2-3; D is ambiguous. This CDR3 region has 16 residues. Germline lookup yields CDR1 SGHTA and CDR2 FQGNSA. Deletions cut 3 bases from V and 0 bases from J, with 13 bases between. CDR3 in amino acids: CASSFGNRLSTDTQYF. CDR3 bases: TGTGCCAGCAGCTTTGGAAATCGGTTGAGCACAGATACGCAGTATTTT.

The V gene is TRBV2, the J gene TRBJ2-3, with D possibly matching TRBD2 (5 bases). The ends were cut back, 7 bases at V and 1 base at J, with 6 bases in the middle. Germline values: CDR1 SNHLY, CDR2 FYNNEI. The CDR3 has 12 residues. In DNA, the CDR3 is TGTGCCAGCAATAGCGGCACAGATACGCAGTATTTT. Translation: CASNSGTDTQYF.

This clonotype was counted at least ten times. This chain links TRBV3-1 with TRBJ2-3, with D possibly being TRBD1 (6 bases). Germline-derived CDR1 and CDR2 are LGHDT and YNNKEL (reference sequence). V was shortened by 1 base and J by 3 bases, with 14 bases between the two germline ends. The CDR3 is made up of 16 amino acids. As DNA, the CDR3 is TGTGCCAGCAGCCAAGCTAAAGGGGGATCAACAGATACGCAGTATTTT. It yields the protein CASSQAKGGSTDTQYF.

The rearrangement uses TRBV7-9 and TRBJ2-5; no clear D gene. Per the germline V gene, CDR1 is SEHNR and CDR2 is FQNEAQ (reference sequence). The CDR3 is 16 amino acids. Trimming left V 3 bases short and J 4 bases short, with 18 bases between. This CDR3 reads CASSFVRATSVETQYF. The CDR3 coding sequence is TGTGCCAGCAGCTTTGTAAGGGCCACTTCAGTAGAGACCCAGTACTTC.